Here is one T cell receptor beta chain with its context. The draw of peripheral blood yielded ten milliliters from each donor. The data belong to a study of blood T cells in healthy people across ages. For the second PCR, which ran for roughly 6 to 11 cycles, a sample-barcoded 5' primer and a J-beta primer mix were used. TCRdb recomputed calls from the 5' RACE reads with MiXCR, one row per CDR3 protein. The sample carries 1.8 million or so distinct CDR3 sequences, around 42% recorded once. The sample was blood. This TCR derives from a human donor in good health.

The CDR3 spells CASSLGPVEFGPPYEQYF. In DNA form, the CDR3 reads TGCGCCAGCAGCTTGGGTCCGGTTGAGTTCGGGCCCCCTTACGAGCAGTACTTC. The chain is built from TRBV5-1 and TRBJ2-7, with D unresolved. V dropped 0 bases and J dropped 4 bases, with 23 bases sitting between them. The CDR3 has 18 residues. The germline CDR1 and CDR2 sequences are SGHRS and YFSETQ.